This T cell receptor (beta chain) was documented in a study of blood T cells in healthy people across ages. Study-level findings and limits: Roughly linearly, TCR beta diversity per million T cells fell as age increased.

Comment on this clonotype: The antigen is undetermined.

PCR was performed a second time for roughly 7 to 12 cycles using a sample-barcoded 5' primer and a J-beta primer mix. Each sample provided no less than 2.5 million CDR3-containing paired-end reads. MiXCR was run by TCRdb on the 5' RACE reads, yielding one entry per CDR3 protein. The sample includes 540,000 or so distinct CDR3 sequences, 24% of them seen just once. V was trimmed by 0 bases and J by 11 bases, leaving 11 bases between them. Germline loops: CDR1 SGHRS, CDR2 YFSETQ. The CDR3 is 12 amino acids. These data were likewise used in another study, on T cells of mothers and their children. That work contributes: Related mother-child pairs shared marginally more repertoire than unrelated pairs, though not significantly.

Input material: blood. The gene calls are TRBV5-1 and TRBJ1-1; D is uncertain. The sequence was collected from a boy younger than 18 in good health. The CDR3 loop is CASSLGTSEAFF. Written as DNA, the CDR3 is TGCGCCAGCAGCTTGGGTACATCAGAGGCTTTCTTT.